This TCR beta chain is from a study of cytomegalovirus exposure and HLA in healthy donors listed by TCRdb under 2017. For context, the study as a whole: In an earlier analysis of roughly 500 of the donors, roughly 300 Gb of sequence data and roughly 100 million unique TCR beta sequences from about 179 million T cells were reported. The number of typed donors differed by locus: roughly 620-640 for A, B, C, DRB1 and DQB1; some 500 for DQA1; some 590 for DPA1; and around 490 for DPB1. On average, roughly 240,000 unique TCR beta nucleotide sequences were sequenced per donor among 300 to 500 genotyped donors of the cohort, with around 19% of those sequences being non-productive. Because of strong linkage in the cohort, four to six DR-DQ haplotypes were treated as single units for association and clustering. A separate validation cohort of about 110 different subjects was used in addition to the 666-subject first cohort. An earlier analysis of roughly 580 of the donors used high-throughput TCR beta sequencing to judge whether each TCR beta V gene segment behaved as functional or pseudogenic. The genetic ancestry cluster associated with self-reported Caucasian donors included approximately 85% of the roughly 390 genotyped donors. Genome-wide SNP genotypes for about 55% of the roughly 670 donors were used in a later genetic analysis, which treated that subset as a discovery cohort. Both class I and class II loci were covered by HLA typing, at four-digit resolution. Donor age, sex, ethnicity and CMV serostatus were compiled together with the repertoire data. All discovery cohort repertoires had been generated on a single sequencing platform. Rather than drawing on any new phenotypic data, the later analysis identified candidate immune exposures from TCR beta sequences and the way those sequences occurred across donors. To predict cytomegalovirus infection status, the study combined high-throughput TCR immunosequencing, statistical association of individual TCRs with disease status, and machine learning. To study patterns of TCR occurrence, a later analysis re-analyzed previously published TCR beta repertoires from around 670 donors and added high-resolution HLA genotyping. The aim of the study was to test whether cataloging public T cell receptors could identify signatures of past pathogen exposure. Approximately 310 gigabases of sequencing data and roughly 90 million unique TCR sequences were included in an early release covering about 620 HLA-typed donors. Using immunosequencing, the study profiled T cell repertoires from around 680 subjects and related those repertoires to cytomegalovirus serostatus.

In total, roughly 670 healthy bone marrow donors made up the cohort. All cohort members were sampled while nominally healthy, although unrecorded immune exposures were likely present. The donor tested CMV seronegative, placing the donor among the roughly 400 seronegative members of the cohort. Every donor gave a peripheral blood sample, and the peripheral blood mononuclear cells from that sample were used for TCR beta sequencing. The Qiagen DNeasy Blood Extraction Kit was used to extract genomic DNA from the blood cell samples. V drops 3 bases and J drops 3 bases, leaving 20 bases in between. For CDR1 and CDR2, the germline V gene (reference sequence) lists WNHNN and SYGVQD. The CDR3, from cysteine to phenylalanine, totals 17 residues. Only CDR3 DNA remains: 51 bases, in frame from the first base. The full study reports these points: When HLA alleles, especially DR and DQ, strongly co-occurred, TCR associations were difficult to assign to individual alleles. A later analysis found that most CMV-associated TCR beta chains appeared HLA-restricted, with HLA associations seemingly driven largely by CMV exposure. The authors suggested that the approach could potentially be generalized to other disease states and immunological phenotypes. A later analysis reported that several top co-occurrence clusters appeared linked to parvovirus B19, influenza, CMV and Epstein-Barr virus. Presence/absence analyses assumed roughly uniform sequencing depth across donors, an assumption that may not hold. A later analysis found that TCR association rates varied across HLA loci, with DRB1 alleles showing the most associated TCRs and HLA-C alleles the fewest. The only immune exposure information available for the cohort was CMV serostatus. In a later genetic analysis, a missense DCLRE1C variant was associated with V-gene and J-gene trimming of TCR beta chains, and the association was replicated in an independent cohort. Correlated functional status among segregating V segments might reflect linkage disequilibrium, but an unknown experimental factor could not be ruled out. Broadly in line with IMGT annotations, most TCR beta V segments showed up in productive rearrangements about 87% or about 30% of the time in an earlier analysis of around 550 of the donors. Compared with equally common non-associated chains, HLA-associated TCR beta chains in a later analysis were more clonally expanded and had lower generation probabilities. The sequencing pipeline was judged likely to have produced a cluster of highly shared sequence variants as a technical artifact. In this cohort, only TCR beta chains were sequenced, and detectable features were limited by the absence of alpha or paired-chain data. In both the original and validation cohorts, the classifier was reported to diagnose cytomegalovirus status with high specificity and sensitivity. A further reported finding was that TCR beta sequences accurately predicted the HLA-A and HLA-B alleles for most subjects in the first cohort. In vitro tests confirmed that a few of the cytomegalovirus-associated TCR beta chains recognize cytomegalovirus antigens. Most TCR sequences were observed very rarely across donors, whereas some public TCRs were present in many individuals. Because HLA typing was unavailable for some donors at each locus, only the typed subset was used in association tests. Some IMGT-functional V segments, including TRBV6-2 and TRBV6-3, could not be distinguished by the 87-base-pair reads and were therefore excluded. In the study, approximately 150 TCR beta chains were listed as associated with cytomegalovirus. At a false discovery rate of 0.05, a later analysis linked some 18,000 TCR beta sequences to specific HLA alleles. Approximately 18 rarely observed V segments, including chromosome 9 orphons, were excluded from the earlier analysis of approximately 500 of the donors because counts were too low. A later genetic analysis reported fewer N-insertions in productive TCRs among donors in an Asian-associated ancestry cluster than the roughly 700-donor mean.

A note on this clone: Its antigen is unknown. Within one base of it there is no much larger clone, and no base qualities were kept.

Library prep was done by the immunoSEQ multiplex PCR assay. A mixture of 60 forward primers for TCR Vbeta segments and 13 reverse primers for TCR Jbeta segments was used in the multiplex PCR. A multiplex PCR assay on genomic DNA amplified the CDR3 region of rearranged TCR beta genes. On the Illumina HiSeq System, the amplified TCR beta libraries were sequenced as 87-base-pair reads. Processing in the source paper ran as follows. A later analysis counted 65 million to 90 million unique TCR beta chains across the 500 to 850 repertoires, and some 11 million of these chains were shared by at least two donors. To remove PCR and sequencing errors, raw reads were error-corrected and collapsed into unique sequences using a nearest-neighbor algorithm that merged closely related sequences. To assign V, D and J gene segments, CDR3 sequences were aligned to IMGT reference sequences. For a sequence to be retained, a match of at least six nucleotides to both a V gene segment and a J gene segment was required. A rearrangement was called productive if the CDR3 had no stop codons and remained in frame with V and J, and every other rearrangement was called non-productive. CDR3 was defined by IMGT convention, running from the second conserved V-encoded cysteine to the conserved J-encoded phenylalanine. The earlier analysis of 450 to 750 of the donors excluded any sequence lacking an unambiguous match to a single V gene segment. An earlier analysis of about 590 of the donors classified V segments as functional when productive rearrangements were above 56.7% and as segregating when the standard deviation between donors was above 5%. A statistical classification framework was built for diagnosing cytomegalovirus status from the catalog of TCR beta chain sequences. In a later analysis, V and J genes were assigned by comparing TCR nucleotide sequences against IMGT/GENE-DB human TR gene sequences. In a later analysis, CDR3 sequences and most-parsimonious VDJ recombination scenarios were assigned using the TCRdist pipeline. In a later analysis, every TCR beta chain was defined by the combination of its CDR3 amino acid sequence and its V-gene family, and reads without a unique V-gene family were dropped. In a later analysis, 500 to 700 highly shared, low-generation-probability nucleotide sequences were removed to address suspected cross-contamination and a sequencing artifact. For each public chain, a later analysis derived a clonal expansion index from normalized ranks of inferred template counts within each repertoire. In a later analysis, generation probabilities were computed with a VDJ recombination model fitted to out-of-frame rearrangements, and the resulting probabilities were checked against IGoR. A later analysis scored TCR-TCR, TCR-HLA and TCR-CMV co-occurrence with hypergeometric tests, applying a repertoire-size bias correction to TCR pairs. To estimate false discovery rates, a later analysis permuted the HLA or CMV assignments 20 times. In a later analysis, co-occurring TCRs were grouped using DBSCAN, with TCRdist sequence similarity added in when clustering inside HLA-allele-positive subsets. For co-occurrence clustering, repertoires with fewer than 30,000 or more than 120,000 public chains were excluded, along with four to six repertoires with anomalous nucleotide sharing. Not all clones reach the TCRdb copy of this immuneACCESS table, which keeps in-frame sequences only. Checked studies attribute under half of the gap to unresolved V genes and leave the rest unexplained. Clone size and the V and J calls come from that table; the DNA yielded D and trimming. This sample holds 60,000 to 70,000 clones; about 70% were observed only once. Roughly 9.7% of the sample belongs to the ten largest clones.

This TCR came from a woman under 40 in good health and CMV-seronegative. The sequenced sample consisted of PBMCs. Rearrangement joined TRBV10-1 to TRBJ1-2, and TRBD1 may be the D gene, going by 5 matching bases. The sequenced DNA: TGCGCCAGCAGTGACCTCAATAACGGGGGAAATGACTATGGCTACACCTTC. This translates into CASSDLNNGGNDYGYTF.